Below are 22 T cell receptor beta chains sequenced from a single sample in a study of shared clonotypes between healthy human individuals. Produced via immunoSEQ multiplex PCR; TCRdb's table is partial and in-frame only. There are approximately 1,500,000 clones in the sample; 98% occur only once, and about 0.42% lies in the top ten. Sequenced: naive CD4+ T cells sorted from blood. Subset indicated: CD45RA+ positively selected. The receptors shown here come from a man in his thirties or forties in good health.

The V call is TRBV7-9, the J call TRBJ2-1, with a tentative D call TRBD2 (6 bases). The CDR3 consists of 17 residues. Trimming shortened V by 5 bases and J by 4 bases, and 21 bases separated the two germline ends. CDR1 SEHNR and CDR2 FQNEAQ come from the germline V gene (reference sequence). CDR3 amino acids: CASSRTSGLHIYNEQFF. The CDR3 nucleotides are TGTGCCAGCAGCCGCACCTCGGGACTCCACATATACAATGAGCAGTTCTTC.

This chain connects TRBV2 to TRBJ2-1; D gene ambiguous. The CDR3 extends over 15 amino acids. Deletions cut 2 bases from V and 7 bases from J, with 15 bases between. The V gene's germline CDR1 is SNHLY and CDR2 FYNNEI. The CDR3 loop reads CASSELASQSNEQFF. Here the CDR3 DNA reads TGTGCCAGCAGTGAATTGGCTAGTCAGTCAAATGAGCAGTTCTTC.

The chain combines TRBV4-1 with TRBJ2-7; the D gene is possibly TRBD2 (5 bases). The germline V gene has CDR1 MGHRA and CDR2 YSYEKL. Trimming took off 4 bases at V and 3 bases at J, with 10 bases between the two ends. The CDR3 consists of 13 residues. CDR3 coding DNA: TGCGCCAGCAGCCGCACGGAGGACTACGAGCAGTACTTC. The encoded protein is CASSRTEDYEQYF.

This sequence joins TRBV19 and TRBJ2-7, with 7 bases aligning to TRBD1. Germline V gives CDR1 LNHDA, CDR2 SQIVND (reference sequence). The junction had 23 bases not matched to a gene; V was cut back by 11 bases and J by 7 bases. CDR3 length equals 16 residues. This CDR3 is CASNHRGRTPSCEQYF. CDR3 nucleotide sequence: TGTGCCTCAAACCACAGGGGCCGCACCCCTTCCTGTGAGCAGTACTTC.

The V gene is TRBV5-4, the J gene TRBJ2-7, with TRBD2 as a possible D gene (6 bases). The CDR3 totals 14 residues. V shed 0 bases and J shed 1 base, with 8 bases lying between them. CDR1 SGHNT and CDR2 YYREEE come from the germline V gene (reference sequence). The CDR3 region is CASSLVGGSYEQYF. DNA of the CDR3: TGTGCCAGCAGCTTGGTTGGAGGGTCCTACGAGCAGTACTTC.

The chain recombines TRBV5-6 with TRBJ1-2, with D perhaps TRBD1 (5 bases). Germline loops: CDR1 SGHDT, CDR2 YYEEEE. Between the trimmed V and J ends, which lost 4 bases and 4 bases, there was a span of 14 bases. The length of the CDR3 is 14 residues. The CDR3 DNA reads TGTGCCAGCAGCCCGGGGACTGATTTCTATGGCTACACCTTC. This gives the protein CASSPGTDFYGYTF.

The chain has TRBV5-1 and TRBJ2-7, with 9 nucleotides matching TRBD1. This CDR3 has 14 amino acids. The ends lost 4 bases at V and 9 bases at J; junction bases unmatched: 11. Germline CDR1 and CDR2: SGHRS and YFSETQ. DNA for the CDR3: TGCGCCAGCAGCCCGGGACAGGGCTCCTTAATGCAGTACTTC. Translated, it gives CASSPGQGSLMQYF.

The chain is built from TRBV10-2 and TRBJ2-3; 8 nucleotides align to TRBD1. The J segment lost 5 bases and the V segment lost 5 bases, leaving 6 bases of the junction unmatched. The CDR3 contains 14 residues. Germline CDR1 WSHSY, CDR2 SAAADI. This chain's CDR3 is CASSRRTGIDTQYF. The CDR3 DNA reads as TGCGCCAGCAGTAGGAGGACAGGGATAGATACGCAGTATTTT.

This rearrangement joins TRBV25-1 to TRBJ2-1, with 10 bases that match TRBD2. The V and J ends lost 5 bases and 6 bases, in that order; junction bases with no gene match: 13. Germline V gene data show CDR1 as MGHDK and CDR2 as SYGVNS. The CDR3 covers 17 residues. CDR3 amino acids: CASSPKSRLAGANEQFF. CDR3 sequence (DNA): TGTGCCAGCAGTCCTAAAAGTCGGCTAGCGGGAGCCAATGAGCAGTTCTTC.

The J gene is TRBJ2-1, the V gene TRBV5-1, with 15 bases aligning to TRBD2. The CDR3 is made up of 17 amino acids. Germline values: CDR1 SGHRS, CDR2 YFSETQ. Trimming removed 3 bases from V and 8 bases from J; junction bases left unmatched: 9. The CDR3 loop is CASSWGLAGGWGDEQFF. The CDR3 region has the DNA TGCGCCAGCAGCTGGGGACTAGCGGGAGGCTGGGGCGATGAGCAGTTCTTC.

Written as DNA, the CDR3 is TGTGCCAGCAGAAGGACATTTATTAATGAAAAACTGTTTTTT. It encodes CASRRTFINEKLFF. This chain uses TRBV2 with TRBJ1-4; maybe TRBD1 (5 bases). CDR1 and CDR2 from the germline V gene are SNHLY and FYNNEI. V was pared by 6 bases and J by 4 bases, with 12 bases between. This CDR3 is built from 14 residues.

This chain connects TRBV5-1 to TRBJ2-1; 7 positions agree with TRBD1. The V segment lost 3 bases and the J segment 4 bases; nucleotides outside the gene matches: 4. Germline V gene sequence: CDR1 SGHRS, CDR2 YFSETQ. CDR3 length: 14 residues. CDR3: CASSSGQDYNEQFF. CDR3 DNA: TGCGCCAGCAGCTCCGGACAGGATTACAATGAGCAGTTCTTC.

The rearrangement joins TRBV7-9 to TRBJ2-7, with 15 bases identical to TRBD2. The CDR3 length is 18 residues. Germline CDR1 reads SEHNR; CDR2 reads FQNEAQ (reference sequence). V was clipped by 1 base and J by 3 bases; unmatched bases: 7. The CDR3: CASSLGGTSGRIRYEQYF. For the CDR3, the DNA is TGTGCCAGCAGCTTAGGGGGGACTAGCGGGAGGATCCGCTACGAGCAGTACTTC.

The chain is built from TRBV19 and TRBJ2-1, with unresolved D. CDR1 and CDR2 from the germline V gene are LNHDA and SQIVND (reference sequence). V lost 1 base and J 7 bases, leaving 11 bases between the germline ends. The CDR3 loop spans 14 amino acids. CDR3 bases: TGTGCCAGTAGTATAGTAGAAGGTATGAATGAGCAGTTCTTC. Residues: CASSIVEGMNEQFF.

V gene TRBV6-5 combines with J gene TRBJ2-7, with D possibly TRBD1 on 6 matching bases. The CDR3 has 14 amino acids. CDR1 and CDR2 (germline): MNHEY, SVGAGI. V lost 5 bases and J 3 bases, leaving 14 bases between the germline ends. This CDR3 reads CASSNRDKNYEQYF. The DNA of the CDR3 is TGTGCCAGCAGTAACCGGGACAAAAACTACGAGCAGTACTTC.

The CDR3 loop reads CASSFTSGGGEQFF. The CDR3 DNA sequence: TGTGCCAGCAGCTTCACGAGCGGCGGCGGTGAGCAGTTCTTC. The rearrangement joins TRBV7-2 to TRBJ2-1; a weak D match, TRBD2 (5 bases). This CDR3 is built from 14 residues. The V gene's germline CDR1 is SGHTA and CDR2 FQGNSA. The V and J ends lost 3 bases and 9 bases respectively, with 15 bases between them. Full variable domain (missing parts from reference TRBV7-2 and TRBJ2-1): GAGVSQSPSNKVTEKGKDVELRCDPISGHTALYWYRQSLGQGLEFLIYFQGNSAPDKSGLPSDRFSAERTGGSVSTLTIQRTQQEDSAVYLCASSFTSGGGEQFFGPGTRLTVL.

The chain uses TRBV5-1 and TRBJ2-2, with a possible D match to TRBD2 (6 bases). Trimming took off 0 bases at V and 6 bases at J, with 15 bases between the two ends. The CDR3 extends over 16 amino acids. Per the germline V gene, CDR1 is SGHRS and CDR2 is YFSETQ. CDR3 sequence: CASSLDVSGVAGELFF. CDR3 coding DNA: TGCGCCAGCAGCTTGGACGTCTCGGGGGTAGCCGGGGAGCTGTTTTTT.

The CDR3 loop is CASGSPGQGHNEQFF. For the CDR3, the DNA is TGTGCTAGTGGTTCGCCGGGACAGGGACACAATGAGCAGTTCTTC. V is TRBV12-5 and J is TRBJ2-1, with 9 nucleotides matching TRBD1. The CDR3 extends over 15 amino acids. In germline, CDR1 is LGHNT, CDR2 FRNRAP. V trimming: 4 bases; J trimming: 5 bases; junction bases outside the gene matches: 6.

This chain connects TRBV7-3 to TRBJ2-3, with 9 bases matching TRBD2. This CDR3 is built from 17 residues. Germline lookup yields CDR1 SGHTA and CDR2 FQGTGA. V was clipped by 0 bases and J by 2 bases; unmatched bases: 6. The CDR3 here is CASSLTPLAGLTDTQYF. The CDR3 DNA reads as TGTGCCAGCAGCTTAACGCCGCTAGCGGGGCTCACAGATACGCAGTATTTT.

The gene calls are TRBV7-2 and TRBJ1-3; D remains unclear. The length of the CDR3 is 15 residues. The V gene's germline CDR1 is SGHTA and CDR2 FQGNSA. The V and J ends lost 0 bases and 2 bases respectively, with 8 bases between them. The CDR3 spells CASSLAGPTGNTIYF. The CDR3 DNA reads as TGTGCCAGCAGCTTAGCGGGCCCTACTGGAAACACCATATATTTT.

The chain has TRBV7-9 and TRBJ2-7, with 11 bases lining up with TRBD2. J gave up 4 bases and V 2 bases, and 4 bases lay outside the gene matches. Looked up from germline, CDR1 is SEHNR and CDR2 is FQNEAQ (reference sequence). This CDR3 is 15 amino acids long. The CDR3 sequence: CASSLLAGGRYEQYF. CDR3 bases: TGTGCCAGCAGCTTATTAGCGGGAGGGCGATACGAGCAGTACTTC.

The chain employs TRBV4-2 and TRBJ2-1, with 11 bases lining up with TRBD2. The CDR3 extends over 16 amino acids. Germline assignment: CDR1 LGHNA and CDR2 YNFKEQ. The V gene end was trimmed by 0 bases and the J gene end by 5 bases; junction bases not matched to a gene: 3. CDR3 in amino acids: CASSQDGLAGDNEQFF. The CDR3, as DNA: TGTGCCAGCAGCCAAGATGGACTAGCGGGTGACAATGAGCAGTTCTTC.